This T cell receptor (beta chain) was sequenced for a study of control samples from healthy donors and cancer patients. The CDR3 consists of 14 residues. CDR1 is SGHNT and CDR2 is YYREEE in the germline V gene (reference sequence). V lost 3 bases and J 6 bases, leaving 16 bases between the germline ends. Sequencing used immunoSEQ multiplex PCR; TCRdb keeps in-frame clones, though not all of them. This table holds around 130,000 clones, nearly 90% found once. The genes are TRBV5-4 and TRBJ2-7; weak D call: TRBD1 (6 bases). Sequencing was done on a sample of blood. The TCR originated in a man aged 50 to 60 in good health. The CDR3 region has the DNA TGTGCCAGCAGCTCTTCAAGTACAGGGATCGAGCAGTACTTC. Amino acid sequence: CASSSSSTGIEQYF. Looking up the rest from reference TRBV5-4 and TRBJ2-7 gives the full variable domain: ETGVTQSPTHLIKTRGQQVTLRCSSQSGHNTVSWYQQALGQGPQFIFQYYREEENGRGNFPPRFSGLQFPNYSSELNVNALELDDSALYLCASSSSSTGIEQYFGPGTRLTVT.